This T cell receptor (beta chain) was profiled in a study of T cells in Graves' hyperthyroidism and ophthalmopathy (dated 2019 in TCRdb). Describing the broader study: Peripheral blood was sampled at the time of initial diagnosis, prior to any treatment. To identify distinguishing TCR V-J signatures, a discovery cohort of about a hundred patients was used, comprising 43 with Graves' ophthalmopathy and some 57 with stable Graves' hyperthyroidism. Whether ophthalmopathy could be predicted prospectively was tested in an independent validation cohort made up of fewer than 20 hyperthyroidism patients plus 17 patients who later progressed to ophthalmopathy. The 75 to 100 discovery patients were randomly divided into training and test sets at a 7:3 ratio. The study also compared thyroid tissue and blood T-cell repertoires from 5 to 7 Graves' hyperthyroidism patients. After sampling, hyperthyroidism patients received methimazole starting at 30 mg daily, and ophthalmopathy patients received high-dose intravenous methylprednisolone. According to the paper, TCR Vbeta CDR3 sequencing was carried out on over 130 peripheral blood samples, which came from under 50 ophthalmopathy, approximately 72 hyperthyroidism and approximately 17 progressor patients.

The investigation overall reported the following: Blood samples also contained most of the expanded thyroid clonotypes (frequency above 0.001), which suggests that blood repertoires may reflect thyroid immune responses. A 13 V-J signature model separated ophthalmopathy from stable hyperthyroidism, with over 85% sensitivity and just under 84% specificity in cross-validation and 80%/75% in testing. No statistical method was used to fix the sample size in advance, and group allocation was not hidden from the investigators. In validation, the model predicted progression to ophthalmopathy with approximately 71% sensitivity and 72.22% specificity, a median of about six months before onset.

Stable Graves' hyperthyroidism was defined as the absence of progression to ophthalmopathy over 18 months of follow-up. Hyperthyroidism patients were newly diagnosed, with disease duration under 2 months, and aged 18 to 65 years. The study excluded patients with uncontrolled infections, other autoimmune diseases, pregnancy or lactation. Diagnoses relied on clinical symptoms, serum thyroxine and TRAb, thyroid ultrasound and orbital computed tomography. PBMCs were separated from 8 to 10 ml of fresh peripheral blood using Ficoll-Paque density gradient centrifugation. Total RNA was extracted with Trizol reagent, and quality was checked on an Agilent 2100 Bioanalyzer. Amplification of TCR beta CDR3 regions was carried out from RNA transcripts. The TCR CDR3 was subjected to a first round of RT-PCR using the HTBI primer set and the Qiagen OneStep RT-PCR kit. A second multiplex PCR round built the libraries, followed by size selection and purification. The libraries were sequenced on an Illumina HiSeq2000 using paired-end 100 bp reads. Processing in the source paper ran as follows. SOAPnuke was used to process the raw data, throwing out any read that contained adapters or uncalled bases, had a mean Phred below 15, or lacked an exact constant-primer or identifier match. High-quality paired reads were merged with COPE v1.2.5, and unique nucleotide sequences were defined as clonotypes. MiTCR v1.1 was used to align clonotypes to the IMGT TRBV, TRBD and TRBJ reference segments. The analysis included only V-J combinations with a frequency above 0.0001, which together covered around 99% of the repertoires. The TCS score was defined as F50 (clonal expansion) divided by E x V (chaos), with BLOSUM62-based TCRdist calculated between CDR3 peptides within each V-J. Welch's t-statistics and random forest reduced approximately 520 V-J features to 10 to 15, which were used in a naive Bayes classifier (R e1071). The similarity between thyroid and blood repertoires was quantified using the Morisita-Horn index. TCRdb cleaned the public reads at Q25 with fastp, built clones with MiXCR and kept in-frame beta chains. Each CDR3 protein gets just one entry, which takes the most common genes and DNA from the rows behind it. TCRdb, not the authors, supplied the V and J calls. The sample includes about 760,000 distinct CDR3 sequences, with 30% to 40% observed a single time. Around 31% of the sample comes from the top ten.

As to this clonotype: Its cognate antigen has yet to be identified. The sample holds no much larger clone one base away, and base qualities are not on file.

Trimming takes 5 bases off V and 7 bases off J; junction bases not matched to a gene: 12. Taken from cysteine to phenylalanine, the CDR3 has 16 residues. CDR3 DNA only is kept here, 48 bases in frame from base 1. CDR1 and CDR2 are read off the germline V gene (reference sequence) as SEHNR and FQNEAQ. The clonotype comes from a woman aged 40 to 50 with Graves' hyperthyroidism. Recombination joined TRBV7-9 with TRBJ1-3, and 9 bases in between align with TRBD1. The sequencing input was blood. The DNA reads TGTGCCAGCAGCCGTGGGACAGGGCAATGGGGGAACACCATATATTTT. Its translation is CASSRGTGQWGNTIYF.